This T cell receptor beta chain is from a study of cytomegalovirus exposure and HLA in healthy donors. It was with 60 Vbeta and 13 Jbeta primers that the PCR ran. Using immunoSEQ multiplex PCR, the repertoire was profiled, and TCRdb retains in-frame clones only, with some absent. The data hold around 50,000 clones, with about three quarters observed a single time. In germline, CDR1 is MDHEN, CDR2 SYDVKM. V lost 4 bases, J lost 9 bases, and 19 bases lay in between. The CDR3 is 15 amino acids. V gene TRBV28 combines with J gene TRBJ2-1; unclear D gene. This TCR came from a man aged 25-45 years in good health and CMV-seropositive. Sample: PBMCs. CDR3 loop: CASSSLSQYSSEQFF. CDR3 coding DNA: TGTGCCAGCAGTTCCCTTAGCCAGTATTCGAGTGAGCAGTTCTTC.